The rows below give T cell receptor beta chains drawn from one sample of a study of robustness of blood B and T cell sequencing. A single record per CDR3 protein comes from TCRdb applying MiXCR to the PCR reads. Among 1,100 or so distinct CDR3 sequences, around 70% were seen once, and the ten largest hold 35%. The sample taken for sequencing was peripheral blood. These receptor sequences come from a human donor in good health. Each CDR3 is given with its conserved first and last residue. Fields, in order: clone size, J gene, V gene, D gene, CDR3 DNA, CDR3 protein. D genes are given only for firm matches. Rows may omit the clone size; those that give it use once, few, many or a size class.

>-|TRBJ2-1|TRBV7-2|-
TGTGCCAGCAGCTCGGGACCGAGCTCCTACAATGAGCAGTTCTTC
CASSSGPSSYNEQFF
>-|TRBJ2-7|TRBV20-1|TRBD2
TGCAGTGCTAGAGCTAGCGGGGGGATCTACGAGCAGTACTTC
CSARASGGIYEQYF
>-|TRBJ1-5|TRBV15|-
TGTGCCACCAGCAGAGACCCAGGGGAATTCCAGCCCCAGCATTTT
CATSRDPGEFQPQHF
>-|TRBJ1-4|TRBV29-1|-
TGCAGCGTTGGGACACTGGGGGAAAAACTGTTTTTT
CSVGTLGEKLFF
>-|TRBJ1-6|TRBV4-2|TRBD1
TGTGCCAGCAGCCAGTATGGCAACACTTACCGGGACAGGGGGCTCGGGAATTCACCCCTCCACTTT
CASSQYGNTYRDRGLGNSPLHF
>large|TRBJ1-2|TRBV2|-
TGTGCCAGCAGTGAATCCGCAGGGGAAGTGCATGGCTACACCTTC
CASSESAGEVHGYTF
>-|TRBJ1-2|TRBV4-2|TRBD1
TGTGCCAGCAGCTCCGGGACAGGGGGGAACTATGGCTACACCTTC
CASSSGTGGNYGYTF
>-|TRBJ2-1|TRBV9|-
TGTGCCAGCAGCGTAGATCAGGGGGGGCTTTACAATGAGCAGTTCTTC
CASSVDQGGLYNEQFF
>-|TRBJ2-3|TRBV20-1|TRBD1
TGCAGTGCTTCCCACCACAGGGGGCGCACAGATACGCAGTATTTT
CSASHHRGRTDTQYF
>-|TRBJ2-7|TRBV29-1|TRBD1
TGCAGCGTTGTCGAGACAGGGGGTTACGAGCAGTACTTC
CSVVETGGYEQYF
>-|TRBJ1-1|TRBV7-3|-
TGTGCCAGCAGCTTTAACATGAACACTGAAGCTTTCTTT
CASSFNMNTEAFF
>once|TRBJ1-1|TRBV29-1|TRBD1
TGCAGCGTTGCGGGGTTGGACAGGGTTGGGTTCAACACTGAAGCTTTCTTT
CSVAGLDRVGFNTEAFF
>-|TRBJ1-2|TRBV10-3|TRBD1
TGTGCCATCAGTGAGTCGGTCAGCATGCAACCGGGACAGAACGGCTACACCTTC
CAISESVSMQPGQNGYTF
>-|TRBJ1-1|TRBV30|-
TGTGCCTGGACAGGCACAGCTGAAGCTTTCTTT
CAWTGTAEAFF
>-|TRBJ2-7|TRBV6-1|TRBD2
TGTGCCAGCACCATAGGGGCGGGGGGGTACGAGCAGTACTTC
CASTIGAGGYEQYF
>few|TRBJ2-7|TRBV10-1|-
TGCGCCAGCAGTCCCCAAATAGGGGCAGGGGAGCAGTACTTC
CASSPQIGAGEQYF
>-|TRBJ2-7|TRBV2|-
TGTGCCAGCAGTAGGGGAGGCGAGCAGTACTTC
CASSRGGEQYF
>few|TRBJ1-3|TRBV30|-
TGTGCCTGGAGTGGGGGGAAGAAGGGAAACACCATATATTTT
CAWSGGKKGNTIYF
>once|TRBJ1-2|TRBV10-3|-
TGTGCCATCAGTGAAGGGGACTATGGCTACACCTTC
CAISEGDYGYTF